The present T cell receptor beta chain was sequenced within a study of T cell repertoires in cytomegalovirus infection. The germline CDR1 and CDR2 sequences are SGHTA and FQGTGA. This CDR3 region has 13 residues. Trimming took off 3 bases at V and 1 base at J, with 6 bases between the two ends. One entry per CDR3 protein, called by TCRdb with MiXCR from the reads. In the table there are hundreds of thousands of distinct CDR3 sequences, almost 30% of which are singletons. This clonotype was seen at least ten times. The antigen is unknown. The source material was cultured PBMCs, sampled from culture after CMV antigen stimulation. This sequence was found in a human donor in good health (CMV status not recorded). Some clones in this sample may be carry-over from other donors' samples. The chain links TRBV7-3 to TRBJ1-1, with no clear D. The CDR3 nucleotides read TGTGCCAGCAGCTTCCAGGCGAACACTGAAGCTTTCTTT. This translates into CASSFQANTEAFF.